This is a list of T cell receptor beta chains from one sample in a study of read filtering for tumor transcriptome and immune sequencing. TCRdb passed the reads through MiXCR, listing each CDR3 protein once. The sample has approximately 93,000 distinct CDR3 sequences, roughly 21% seen once; the top ten hold 11%. The material sequenced was a population of CD138-negative cells sorted from bone marrow. These receptors were collected from a donor over 35 with multiple myeloma. Both conserved end residues are part of each CDR3. A D gene is named only where the DNA matches it firmly. The size field is filled for only some rows; it gives once, few, many or a size class.

TRBV6-2/TRBV6-3	many	-	TRBJ2-7	CASSYPNGGKYF	TGTGCCAGCAGTTACCCAAATGGGGGGAAGTACTTC
TRBV7-9	few	-	TRBJ2-5	CASSLTHQETQYF	TGTGCCAGCAGCTTAACTCACCAAGAGACCCAGTACTTC
TRBV19	many	TRBD1	TRBJ2-5	CASSPGTGKTQYF	TGTGCCAGTAGTCCAGGGACAGGAAAGACCCAGTACTTC
TRBV19	few	TRBD2	TRBJ2-3	CASSLGGFDTQYF	TGTGCCAGTAGTCTCGGGGGGTTCGATACGCAGTATTTT
TRBV10-3	-	TRBD2	TRBJ2-3	CATRHSGGSTDTQYF	TGTGCCACTCGACATAGCGGGGGGAGCACAGATACGCAGTATTTT
TRBV2	few	-	TRBJ2-3	CASSEDESTDTQYF	TGTGCCAGCAGTGAAGATGAAAGCACAGATACGCAGTATTTT
TRBV28	many	-	TRBJ2-2	CASSFPSGRPGELFF	TGTGCCAGCAGTTTCCCGTCAGGGAGGCCCGGGGAGCTGTTTTTT
TRBV20-1	many	-	TRBJ1-1	CRPKSLNTEAFF	TGCAGGCCTAAGAGCCTTAACACTGAAGCTTTCTTT
TRBV28	-	-	TRBJ1-3	CASISSGNTIYF	TGTGCCAGCATAAGCTCTGGAAACACCATATATTTT
TRBV7-9	many	TRBD2	TRBJ2-7	CASRGSGGTSSYEQYF	TGTGCCAGCAGAGGAAGCGGGGGCACCAGCTCCTACGAGCAGTACTTC
TRBV20-1	few	-	TRBJ1-1	CSVPTAAGAEAFF	TGCAGTGTCCCGACGGCGGCAGGGGCTGAAGCTTTCTTT
TRBV5-1	-	-	TRBJ2-7	CASSPTRASYEQYF	TGCGCCAGCAGCCCGACTAGAGCCTCCTACGAGCAGTACTTC
TRBV7-2	-	-	TRBJ2-4	CASSSTPPGASIQYF	TGTGCCAGCAGCTCAACGCCCCCGGGAGCTTCAATTCAGTACTTC
TRBV2	many	TRBD1	TRBJ1-5	CASRVQGGYQPQHF	TGTGCCAGCAGGGTACAGGGGGGGTATCAGCCCCAGCATTTT
TRBV6-5	many	-	TRBJ2-5	CASSSGGKTQYF	-
TRBV6-1	-	-	TRBJ2-7	CASSDWYEQYF	TGTGCCAGCAGTGATTGGTACGAGCAGTACTTC
TRBV5-1	many	-	TRBJ2-1	CASSWNDRLSYNEQFF	TGCGCCAGCAGCTGGAATGACAGGCTCTCTTACAATGAGCAGTTCTTC
TRBV19	-	-	TRBJ1-1	CASSIHSLVTEAFF	TGTGCCAGTAGTATACACAGCTTGGTCACTGAAGCTTTCTTT
TRBV5-1	many	TRBD2	TRBJ2-5	CASSSSTSGAETQYF	TGCGCCAGCAGCTCCTCGACTAGCGGGGCTGAGACCCAGTACTTC
TRBV7-9	many	-	TRBJ2-2	CASSYRAKENTGELFF	TGTGCCAGCAGCTACCGGGCTAAGGAAAACACCGGGGAGCTGTTTTTT
TRBV12-3/TRBV12-4	many	TRBD2	TRBJ2-5	CASRVAGGRETQYF	TGTGCCAGCAGAGTAGCGGGGGGGAGGGAGACCCAGTACTTC
TRBV2	many	TRBD1	TRBJ2-7	CASIAGTGTYEQYF	TGTGCCAGCATTGCCGGGACAGGGACCTACGAGCAGTACTTC
TRBV5-1	many	-	TRBJ2-5	CASSLHQETQYF	TGCGCCAGCAGCTTGCACCAAGAGACCCAGTACTTC
TRBV5-1	many	TRBD1	TRBJ1-4	CASSLTGTGPLSGDEKLFF	TGCGCCAGCAGCTTGACCGGGACAGGGCCTCTATCTGGGGATGAAAAACTGTTTTTT
TRBV2	few	-	TRBJ2-7	CASSEDYAYEQYF	TGTGCCAGCAGCGAAGACTATGCCTACGAGCAGTACTTC
TRBV5-1	few	-	TRBJ2-6	CASSLEVSGSGANVLTF	TGCGCCAGCAGCTTGGAAGTTTCAGGCTCTGGGGCCAACGTCCTGACTTTC